These 25 T cell receptor beta chains share one sample of origin, sequenced in a study of T-cell memory formation after mild COVID-19. TCRdb redid the calling of the 5' RACE reads with MiXCR, one entry per CDR3 protein. The repertoire holds fewer than 700,000 distinct CDR3 sequences, about 20% seen once, with approximately 8.4% in the top ten. Sequencing was carried out using PBMCs or a T cell subset sorted from them (not recorded which). These receptors were collected from an adult woman who had mild COVID-19 (a few samples of this study predate the infection). Cell type and time point are not known.

This clonotype has more than one count but fewer than ten. V and J are TRBV5-4 and TRBJ2-7; D is unclear. The germline V gene has CDR1 SGHNT and CDR2 YYREEE (reference sequence). Trimming took off 4 bases at V and 0 bases at J, with 11 bases between the two ends. The CDR3 is 14 amino acids. Here the CDR3 DNA reads TGTGCCAGCAGCCCTGGGATCCTCTCCTACGAGCAGTACTTC. It codes for CASSPGILSYEQYF.

This clonotype has a handful of counts. The CDR3 DNA is TGTGCCAGCAGCGTAGGTAGTCGGGACTACGAGCAGTACTTC. Translating gives CASSVGSRDYEQYF. The genes are TRBV9 and TRBJ2-7, with D tentatively TRBD2 (5 bases). The ends were cut back, 0 bases at V and 3 bases at J, with 10 bases in the middle. The CDR3 runs to 14 residues. Germline CDR1 and CDR2: SGDLS and YYNGEE.

Here the CDR3 reads CASSLYSRGLAKYDEAFF. DNA for the CDR3: TGTGCCAGCAGTTTATATTCGCGGGGGTTGGCTAAATACGATGAAGCTTTCTTT. The chain links TRBV12-3 or TRBV12-4 to TRBJ1-1; D might be TRBD1 (5 bases). CDR3 length: 18 amino acids. V gave up 2 bases and J gave up 7 bases, with 26 bases separating them.

This sequence joins TRBV6-6 and TRBJ2-5, with unresolved D. CDR1 and CDR2 (germline): MNHNY, SVGAGI (reference sequence). V lost 5 bases, J lost 6 bases, and 4 bases lay in between. CDR3 length equals 10 residues. CDR3: CASSDQTQYF. The CDR3 DNA follows: TGTGCCAGCAGTGACCAGACCCAGTACTTC.

This clonotype occurred a few times. The V call is TRBV9, the J call TRBJ2-2; D is perhaps TRBD2 (5 bases). CDR3 length: 15 amino acids. Trimming left V 0 bases short and J 1 base short, with 7 bases between. Looked up from germline, CDR1 is SGDLS and CDR2 is YYNGEE. For the CDR3, the DNA is TGTGCCAGCAGCGTAGAAGGAGGGAACACCGGGGAGCTGTTTTTT. This sequence encodes CASSVEGGNTGELFF.

As concerns this clonotype: This clone may be a read error of a much larger clone one base away. V usage is TRBV24-1 and J usage is TRBJ2-3; TRBD2 is a possible D gene (5 bases). This CDR3 region has 14 residues. Germline V CDR1 and CDR2: KGHDR, SFDVKD. V lost 2 bases and J 0 bases, leaving 5 bases between the germline ends. CDR3 sequence (DNA): TGTGCCACCAGTGATTGGGAGAGCACAGATACGCAGTATTTT. Protein sequence: CATSDWESTDTQYF.

About this clonotype itself: A much larger clone differs from this one at a single base, so this may be a read error. This chain links TRBV4-3 with TRBJ2-7; D is ambiguous. This CDR3 spans 13 amino acids. Germline CDR1 LGHNA, CDR2 YSLEER. The CDR3: CAGSQDMAAEQYF. DNA of the CDR3: TGCGCCGGCAGCCAAGATATGGCAGCCGAGCAGTACTTC.

The genes are TRBV7-8 and TRBJ1-2; D call uncertain. The CDR3 runs to 17 residues. Germline CDR1 is SGHVS and CDR2 is FQNEAQ. The V end was cut by 3 bases, the J end by 4 bases, with 21 bases between. This CDR3 reads CASSFYTTREFRYGYTF. Here the CDR3 DNA reads TGTGCCAGCAGCTTTTATACAACTCGGGAATTTCGCTATGGCTACACCTTC.

This clonotype was detected only a few times. V is TRBV5-1 and J is TRBJ1-1; no clear D. Germline CDR1 SGHRS, CDR2 YFSETQ. V lost 1 base and J lost 7, with 11 bases in between. This CDR3 spans 13 amino acids. CDR3 sequence reads: CASSLNPMIEAFF. The CDR3 DNA is TGCGCCAGCAGCTTGAATCCGATGATTGAAGCTTTCTTT.

The DNA for the CDR3 is TGTGCCAGCAGCTTAGAACAGGGGCCCTACGAGCAGTACTTC. It is translated as CASSLEQGPYEQYF. The V call is TRBV11-2, the J call TRBJ2-7; TRBD1 matches at 7 bases. Germline CDR1 reads SGHAT; CDR2 reads FQNNGV. V shed 0 bases and J 2 bases; nucleotides not matched to a gene: 1. The CDR3 has 14 amino acids.

This clonotype was recorded a few times. V usage is TRBV20-1 and J usage is TRBJ1-5, with 7 bases that match TRBD1. The CDR3 totals 16 residues. Trimming removed 5 bases from V and 0 bases from J; junction bases left unmatched: 10. The V gene's germline CDR1 is DFQATT and CDR2 SNEGSKA (reference sequence). The CDR3 nucleotides read TGCAGTGCTTACGCTGGGACAGTCAATAGCAATCAGCCCCAGCATTTT. It yields the protein CSAYAGTVNSNQPQHF.

The gene calls are TRBV20-1 and TRBJ2-1, with TRBD2 matching over 9 bases. Losses at the gene ends were 3 bases for V and 6 bases for J; bases not matched to a gene: 12. The germline V gene encodes CDR1 DFQATT and CDR2 SNEGSKA (reference sequence). This CDR3 comprises 16 residues. The CDR3 is CSAREREASHFNEQFF. The DNA for the CDR3 is TGCAGTGCTAGGGAGCGGGAGGCCTCCCACTTCAATGAGCAGTTCTTC.

The chain couples TRBV28 to TRBJ2-2; 9 bases agree with TRBD2. CDR3 size: 15 residues. Germline lookup yields CDR1 MDHEN and CDR2 SYDVKM. The V segment lost 3 bases and the J segment 4 bases; nucleotides outside the gene matches: 3. In DNA, the CDR3 is TGTGCCAGCAGTTTCCTGCGGGAGGGCACCGGGGAGCTGTTTTTT. Its translation is CASSFLREGTGELFF.

This clonotype has more than one count but fewer than ten. This chain connects TRBV20-1 to TRBJ2-2; D is perhaps TRBD2 (6 bases). Trimming removed 3 bases at V and 7 bases at J, with 12 bases between. There are 13 residues in the CDR3. In germline, CDR1 is DFQATT, CDR2 SNEGSKA (reference sequence). Here the CDR3 reads CSARRGGNGELFF. The CDR3 DNA is TGCAGTGCTAGGAGGGGAGGTAACGGGGAGCTGTTTTTT.

This clonotype has only a few counts. This chain links TRBV7-8 with TRBJ1-4; D gene unclear. Trimming stripped 5 bases from V and 0 bases from J, with 22 bases between. Germline V gene lookup returns CDR1 SGHVS and CDR2 FQNEAQ. The length of the CDR3 is 19 residues. The CDR3 nucleotides read TGTGCCAGCAGCCCACGGATCGGTACTGGGGTTGCAACTAATGAAAAACTGTTTTTT. Amino acids: CASSPRIGTGVATNEKLFF.

This clonotype was counted only a few times. CDR3 in DNA: TGCAGCGTTGAAGACAACCTTTCAGACAGGTCGTTCTTT. Its translation is CSVEDNLSDRSFF. The chain couples TRBV29-1 to TRBJ1-1; D may be TRBD1 (6 bases). The CDR3 sequence is 13 residues long. Trimming pared 0 bases from V and 14 bases from J, leaving 19 bases between. From germline, CDR1 is SQVTM and CDR2 ANQGSEA. Using reference TRBV29-1 and TRBJ1-1 for the parts outside the CDR3, the full variable domain is SAVISQKPSRDICQRGTSLTIQCQVDSQVTMMFWYRQQPGQSLTLIATANQGSEATYESGFVIDKFPISRPNLTFSTLTVSNMSPEDSSIYLCSVEDNLSDRSFFGQGTRLTVV.

This chain connects TRBV7-3 to TRBJ2-3; D not resolved. The CDR3 covers 14 residues. Germline loops: CDR1 SGHTA, CDR2 FQGTGA. V lost 0 bases and J lost 3, with 7 bases in between. CDR3 nucleotides: TGTGCCAGCAGCTTAACGGTATGGACAGATACGCAGTATTTT. This encodes CASSLTVWTDTQYF.

This clonotype was counted a few times. CDR3 protein: CASSGGRSELFF. CDR3 bases: TGTGCCAGCAGCGGAGGGCGGTCGGAACTGTTTTTT. The chain joins TRBV3-1 to TRBJ1-4; D is uncertain. CDR1 is LGHDT, CDR2 YNNKEL, per germline (reference sequence). The CDR3 has 12 amino acids. Trimming took off 5 bases at V and 12 bases at J, with 13 bases between the two ends.

The sample holds many counts of this clonotype. This chain uses TRBV5-1 with TRBJ2-7, with 7 bases identical to TRBD1. Germline CDR1 SGHRS, CDR2 YFSETQ. This CDR3 has 13 amino acids. The trim removed 4 bases at V and 4 bases at J, leaving 5 bases unmatched. The CDR3 here is CASSRTGDYEQYF. CDR3 bases: TGCGCCAGCAGCCGCACAGGGGATTACGAGCAGTACTTC.

This clonotype was recorded at least ten times. The chain uses TRBV3-1 and TRBJ2-7, with 8 bases aligning to TRBD1. CDR1 and CDR2 (germline): LGHDT, YNNKEL (reference sequence). J was trimmed by 2 bases and V by 9 bases; bases with no gene match: 6. This CDR3 comprises 13 residues. The CDR3 protein is CASRGQGPYEQYF. DNA for the CDR3: TGTGCCAGTAGAGGACAGGGCCCCTACGAGCAGTACTTC.

The rearrangement uses TRBV24-1 and TRBJ2-5, with 9 bases that match TRBD1. Germline CDR1 KGHDR, CDR2 SFDVKD. This CDR3 is 15 amino acids long. The ends lost 5 bases at V and 5 bases at J; junction bases unmatched: 8. The CDR3 spells CATSVSGQGGETQYF. The CDR3, as DNA: TGTGCCACCAGTGTGTCGGGACAGGGTGGGGAGACCCAGTACTTC.

This clonotype was seen more than once but under ten times. The rearrangement joins TRBV3-1 to TRBJ2-1; possibly TRBD1 for D (5 bases). Germline CDR1 LGHDT, CDR2 YNNKEL (reference sequence). V was pared by 0 bases and J by 7 bases, with 13 bases between. CDR3 length: 15 amino acids. The CDR3 protein is CASSQDAGWWNEQFF. The CDR3 DNA sequence: TGTGCCAGCAGCCAAGATGCAGGGTGGTGGAATGAGCAGTTCTTC.

The gene calls are TRBV7-8 and TRBJ2-1, with 8 nucleotides matching TRBD2. Germline V lookup: CDR1 SGHVS, CDR2 FQNEAQ. This CDR3 region has 16 residues. Germline trimming cut 4 bases from V and 6 bases from J; bases unmatched to any gene: 11. The CDR3 sequence is CASSSLGAGASNEQFF. CDR3 sequence (DNA): TGTGCCAGCAGCTCCCTAGGAGCGGGAGCCTCCAATGAGCAGTTCTTC.

This clonotype showed up just a few times. The V gene is TRBV25-1, the J gene TRBJ2-5; no clear D. Looked up from germline, CDR1 is MGHDK and CDR2 is SYGVNS. The V end lost 4 bases, the J end lost 10 bases, and 16 bases lay between the germline ends. This CDR3 has 13 amino acids. CDR3: CASSVSPSWDQYF. CDR3 in DNA: TGTGCCAGCAGTGTATCGCCCTCATGGGACCAGTACTTC.

V and J are TRBV14 and TRBJ2-3; 7 bases agree with TRBD1. J lost 0 bases, V lost 4 bases, and 4 bases had no gene match. Germline values: CDR1 SGHDN, CDR2 FVKESK. This CDR3 is 15 amino acids long. The CDR3 DNA is TGTGCCAGCAGCCGAGGGGACAGAAGCACAGATACGCAGTATTTT. Translating gives CASSRGDRSTDTQYF.